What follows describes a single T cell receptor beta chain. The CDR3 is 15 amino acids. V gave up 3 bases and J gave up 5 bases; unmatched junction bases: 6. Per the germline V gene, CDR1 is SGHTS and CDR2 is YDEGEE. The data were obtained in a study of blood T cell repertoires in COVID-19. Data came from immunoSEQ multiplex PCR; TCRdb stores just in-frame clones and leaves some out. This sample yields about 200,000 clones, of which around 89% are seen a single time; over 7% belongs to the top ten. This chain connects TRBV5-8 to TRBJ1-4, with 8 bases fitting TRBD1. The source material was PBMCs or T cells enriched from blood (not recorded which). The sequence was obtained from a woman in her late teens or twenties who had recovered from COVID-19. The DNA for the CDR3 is TGTGCCAGCAGCTCCCCCGGGACAGGCAATGAAAAACTGTTTTTT. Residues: CASSSPGTGNEKLFF.